This T cell receptor (beta chain) derives from a study of shared clonotypes between healthy human individuals. The authors split each subset's genomic DNA evenly across several immunoSEQ plates. Unsorted PBMC DNA was sequenced on ten immunoSEQ deep assay plates. Profiled with immunoSEQ multiplex PCR; TCRdb holds only in-frame clones, not every one. The data contain about 490,000 clones, around 80% of them singletons. The V end lost 8 bases, the J end lost 5 bases, and 13 bases lay between the germline ends. CDR1 and CDR2 from the germline V gene are SNHLY and FYNNEI. The CDR3 has 13 amino acids. Sequenced material: PBMCs. The origin of this receptor is a woman in her forties in good health. Some clones in this sample may be carry-over from other donors' samples. The chain has TRBV2 and TRBJ1-5; D perhaps matches TRBD1 (6 bases). Written as DNA, the CDR3 is TGTGCCAGCGGTCGGGACATATATCAGCCCCAGCATTTT. Translated: CASGRDIYQPQHF.